The entry below gives a single TCR beta chain sequence along with its context. TCRdb's table, derived via immunoSEQ multiplex PCR, lists solely in-frame clones and lacks some. Of around 110,000 clones listed, 76% are singletons. The CDR3 totals 18 residues. V shed 1 base and J 0 bases; nucleotides not matched to a gene: 6. Per germline, CDR1 LGHDT and CDR2 YNNKEL (reference sequence). The sample originates from a study of blood T cell repertoires in COVID-19. The chain employs TRBV3-1 (or the pseudogene TRBV3-2) and TRBJ2-1, with 10 bases aligning to TRBD2. Material for sequencing was peripheral blood. The sequence came from a man older than 75 with COVID-19, enrolled during active disease. CDR3 DNA sequence: TGTGCCAGCAGCCAAGGACTAGCGGGTGGGCCCTCCTACAATGAGCAGTTCTTC. Its translation is CASSQGLAGGPSYNEQFF.